This is a list of T cell receptor beta chains from one sample in a study of blood T cell repertoires in COVID-19. Profiling relied on immunoSEQ multiplex PCR, and the TCRdb table lists in-frame clones only, not all of them. The table records 80,000 to 95,000 clones, around 79% of them present only once. Input material: peripheral blood. The receptors here all came from a woman older than 75 with acute or convalescent COVID-19. CDR3s include the opening cysteine and the closing phenylalanine or tryptophan. Each record gives: J gene, D gene, clone size, V gene, CDR3 DNA, CDR3 protein. D genes are given only for firm matches. For some rows the clone size is stated as once, few or many, or as a class when expanded; others skip it.

J: TRBJ1-3; D: TRBD1; size: NA; V: TRBV30; DNA: TGTGCCTGGAGTCCGACAGGGACGGGTGGGAACACCATATATTTT; CDR3: CAWSPTGTGGNTIYF
J: TRBJ2-7; D: NA; size: NA; V: TRBV9; DNA: TGTGCCAGCAGCGTAGGAAGTGGCCCCTACGAGCAGTACTTC; CDR3: CASSVGSGPYEQYF
J: TRBJ1-5; D: NA; size: NA; V: TRBV11-2; DNA: TGTGCCAGCAGCTTACGGTCGGGAAGAGGGACTTTTGATCAGCCCCAGCATTTT; CDR3: CASSLRSGRGTFDQPQHF
J: TRBJ1-1; D: TRBD1; size: NA; V: TRBV27; DNA: TGTGCCAGCCTACCGACAGGGGTCGACACTGAAGCTTTCTTT; CDR3: CASLPTGVDTEAFF
J: TRBJ2-2; D: TRBD1; size: NA; V: TRBV3-1/TRBV3-2; DNA: TGTGCCAGCAGCCTGACAGGGGGTATCGGGGAGCTGTTTTTT; CDR3: CASSLTGGIGELFF
J: TRBJ2-5; D: NA; size: NA; V: TRBV5-4; DNA: TGTGCCAGCAGATTGACACCCCAAGAGACCCAGTACTTC; CDR3: CASRLTPQETQYF
J: TRBJ2-5; D: TRBD2; size: NA; V: TRBV4-2; DNA: TGTGCCAGCAGCCAGGTGACTAGCGTCGGGACCCAGTACTTC; CDR3: CASSQVTSVGTQYF
J: TRBJ2-4; D: TRBD1; size: NA; V: TRBV19; DNA: TGTGCCAGTATAAAGACAGGGGGCTCTCGTGACATTCAGTACTTC; CDR3: CASIKTGGSRDIQYF
J: TRBJ1-2; D: TRBD1; size: NA; V: TRBV29-1; DNA: TGCAGCGTTAGAGGCAGGGGGCCCGGTGGCTACACCTTC; CDR3: CSVRGRGPGGYTF
J: TRBJ2-1; D: TRBD2; size: NA; V: TRBV28; DNA: TGTGCCAGCAGTTCGCTCCTCGGACTAGCGGGAGAGAGGAGTTACAATGAGCAGTTCTTC; CDR3: CASSSLLGLAGERSYNEQFF
J: TRBJ1-5; D: NA; size: NA; V: TRBV5-1; DNA: TGCGCCAGCAGCTTGGGGTCTCCGGGACAAGTTTACAATCAGCCCCAGCATTTT; CDR3: CASSLGSPGQVYNQPQHF
J: TRBJ2-4; D: TRBD1; size: NA; V: TRBV27; DNA: TGTGCCAGCAGTCCCCGGATGAGAGGGGGCCAAGGGAACATTCAGTACTTC; CDR3: CASSPRMRGGQGNIQYF
J: TRBJ1-5; D: TRBD1; size: NA; V: TRBV2; DNA: TGTGCCAGCAGTGGGACAGGGGAACAGCCCCAGCATTTT; CDR3: CASSGTGEQPQHF
J: TRBJ1-6; D: NA; size: few; V: TRBV6-4; DNA: TGTGCCAGTAGACAGGACTATAATTCACCCCTCCACTTT; CDR3: CASRQDYNSPLHF
J: TRBJ2-5; D: TRBD2; size: NA; V: TRBV3-1/TRBV3-2; DNA: TGTGCCAGCAGCCCCCTTGCGAGCGGGGGGACCCAAGAGACCCAGTACTTC; CDR3: CASSPLASGGTQETQYF
J: TRBJ1-4; D: NA; size: NA; V: TRBV24-1; DNA: TGTGCCACCAGTGATGATACAAGAAAACTGTTTTTT; CDR3: CATSDDTRKLFF
J: TRBJ1-3; D: TRBD1; size: NA; V: TRBV5-4; DNA: TGTGCCAGCAGCTTGGGCTTGACAGGGGTTGATGAAAACACCATATATTTT; CDR3: CASSLGLTGVDENTIYF
J: TRBJ2-7; D: NA; size: few; V: TRBV7-2; DNA: TGTGCCAGCAGCCGGGACACGGCGTACGAGCAGTACTTC; CDR3: CASSRDTAYEQYF
J: TRBJ1-2; D: TRBD1; size: once; V: TRBV6-5; DNA: TGTGCCAGCACCTCCGGGACAGGGGGGTCCTATGGCTACACCTTC; CDR3: CASTSGTGGSYGYTF
J: TRBJ1-2; D: TRBD1; size: many; V: TRBV6-5; DNA: TGTGCCAGCAGGATCCGGGACAGGGACGGCTACACCTTC; CDR3: CASRIRDRDGYTF
J: TRBJ2-2; D: NA; size: NA; V: TRBV7-2; DNA: TGTGCCAGCAGCTTGAATACAGGGAAGACCGGGGAGCTGTTTTTT; CDR3: CASSLNTGKTGELFF
J: TRBJ1-5; D: NA; size: NA; V: TRBV28; DNA: TGTGCCAGCAGTCCTACGCGATATCAGCCCCAGCATTTT; CDR3: CASSPTRYQPQHF
J: TRBJ2-3; D: TRBD2; size: once; V: TRBV13; DNA: TGTGCCAGCAGCTTCCCCCGCGGTAGCGGGGGTGCAGATACGCAGTATTTT; CDR3: CASSFPRGSGGADTQYF
J: TRBJ2-1; D: NA; size: NA; V: TRBV20-1; DNA: TGCAGTGCTAGTGCGGCGGCCTACAATGAGCAGTTCTTC; CDR3: CSASAAAYNEQFF
J: TRBJ1-2; D: TRBD1; size: NA; V: TRBV19; DNA: TGTGCCAGTAGTACCACGACAGGGTGGGTCTATGGCTACACCTTC; CDR3: CASSTTTGWVYGYTF
J: TRBJ1-5; D: NA; size: few; V: TRBV27; DNA: TGTGCCAGCAACCTGGACAGATGGAGCAATCAGCCCCAGCATTTT; CDR3: CASNLDRWSNQPQHF
J: TRBJ2-7; D: NA; size: NA; V: TRBV7-3; DNA: TGTGCCAGCAGCTTGGGGGCGTCCTACGAGCAGTACTTC; CDR3: CASSLGASYEQYF
J: TRBJ2-5; D: NA; size: few; V: TRBV7-9; DNA: TGTGCCAGCAGCTTAGGACAGACTCACCAAGAGACCCAGTACTTC; CDR3: CASSLGQTHQETQYF
J: TRBJ2-5; D: TRBD1; size: NA; V: TRBV2; DNA: TGTGCCAGCAGTGCGAGACAGGGGATAGAGACCCAGTACTTC; CDR3: CASSARQGIETQYF